This T cell receptor beta chain was documented in a study of shared clonotypes between healthy human individuals. As for the study in general: Participating donors consisted of two women and a few men aged 18 to 49.

The CDR3 runs to 15 residues. Germline-derived CDR1 and CDR2 are MDHEN and SYDVKM. Trimming removed 2 bases at V and 0 bases at J, with 11 bases between. Study-level results: Estimated richness was generally greater in naive than memory subsets. Non-shared clonotypes had lower generation probabilities than clonotypes shared by all four sorted-subset donors.

This clone showed up just a few times. Antigen specificity is unknown. Sequencing was performed with immunoSEQ multiplex PCR; in TCRdb, only in-frame clones are kept and a portion is missing. Of 600,000 to 800,000 clones listed, roughly two thirds are singletons. This clonotype originated in a woman in her thirties in good health. Sample: memory CD4+ T cells sorted from blood. The subset: CD45RA-negative fraction. The gene calls are TRBV28 and TRBJ2-7, with D perhaps matching TRBD1 (5 bases). CDR3 residues: CASSLQGVSSYEQYF. The CDR3 bases are TGTGCCAGCAGTTTACAGGGTGTTAGCTCCTACGAGCAGTACTTC.